This T cell receptor beta chain was obtained from a study of PD-1 blockade in mismatch repair-deficient tumors. About the study: All were previously treated, progressing patients with about a dozen mismatch repair-deficient cancer types.

Assay: immunoSEQ multiplex PCR; the TCRdb copy retains only in-frame clones and omits some. The data contain 95,000 to 150,000 clones, around 83% of them singletons. The CDR3 runs to 15 residues. CDR1 is SGHAT, CDR2 FQNNGV, per germline. The V end was cut by 3 bases, the J end by 2 bases, with 11 bases between. This specimen consisted of peripheral blood, obtained 44 weeks after starting pembrolizumab. This sequence originates from an adult with mismatch repair-deficient cancer. This sequence joins TRBV11-2 and TRBJ1-5; D unresolved. As DNA, the CDR3 is TGTGCCAGCAGCTTGGACGTTGGCGGCAATCAGCCCCAGCATTTT. It codes for CASSLDVGGNQPQHF.